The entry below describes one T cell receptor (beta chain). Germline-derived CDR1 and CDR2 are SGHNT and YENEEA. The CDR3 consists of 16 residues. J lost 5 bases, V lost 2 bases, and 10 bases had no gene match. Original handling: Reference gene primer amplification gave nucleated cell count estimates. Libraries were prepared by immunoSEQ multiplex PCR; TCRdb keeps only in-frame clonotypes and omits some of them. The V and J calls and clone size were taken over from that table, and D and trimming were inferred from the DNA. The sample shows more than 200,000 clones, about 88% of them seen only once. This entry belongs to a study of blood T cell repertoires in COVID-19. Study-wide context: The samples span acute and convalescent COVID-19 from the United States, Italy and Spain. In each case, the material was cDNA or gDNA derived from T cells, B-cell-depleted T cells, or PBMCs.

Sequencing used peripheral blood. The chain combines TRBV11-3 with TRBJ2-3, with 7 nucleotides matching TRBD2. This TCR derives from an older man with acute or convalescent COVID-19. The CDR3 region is CASSLTGEGTRDTQYF. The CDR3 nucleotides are TGTGCCAGCAGCTTAACCGGGGAGGGCACAAGAGATACGCAGTATTTT.